This TCR beta chain was sequenced for a study of blood T cell repertoires in COVID-19. Across the study: Samples representing acute and convalescent COVID-19 were sourced from the United States, Italy and Spain.

Methods used by the authors: For nucleated cells, counts were estimated from reference gene primer amplification. The repertoire was sequenced with immunoSEQ multiplex PCR; TCRdb's copy has only in-frame clones and lacks some. For V, J and clone size, that table is used; D and trimming come from the DNA. The sample contains about 48,000 clones, 80% to 90% of which appear only once. This CDR3 contains 14 residues. Per the germline V gene, CDR1 is LGHDT and CDR2 is YNNKEL (reference sequence). The V segment lost 1 base and the J segment 7 bases; nucleotides outside the gene matches: 6. The receptor comes from a woman of 80 years or more with acute or convalescent COVID-19. The specimen sequenced was peripheral blood. The chain joins TRBV3-1 (or the pseudogene TRBV3-2) to TRBJ1-2, with 7 bases identical to TRBD1. CDR3 protein: CASSQGQGNFGYTF. CDR3 sequence (DNA): TGTGCCAGCAGCCAAGGACAGGGTAATTTTGGCTACACCTTC.